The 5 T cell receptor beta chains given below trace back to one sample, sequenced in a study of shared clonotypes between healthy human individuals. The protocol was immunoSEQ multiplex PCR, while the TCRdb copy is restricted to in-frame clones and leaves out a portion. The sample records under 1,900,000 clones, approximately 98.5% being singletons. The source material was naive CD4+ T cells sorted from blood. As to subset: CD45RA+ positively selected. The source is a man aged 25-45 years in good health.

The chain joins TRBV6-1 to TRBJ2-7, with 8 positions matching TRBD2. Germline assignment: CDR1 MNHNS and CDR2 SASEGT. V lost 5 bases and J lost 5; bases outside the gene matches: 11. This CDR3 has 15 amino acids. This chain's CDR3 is CASSPGLARNHEQYF. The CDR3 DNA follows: TGTGCCAGCAGTCCAGGACTAGCTCGGAACCACGAGCAGTACTTC.

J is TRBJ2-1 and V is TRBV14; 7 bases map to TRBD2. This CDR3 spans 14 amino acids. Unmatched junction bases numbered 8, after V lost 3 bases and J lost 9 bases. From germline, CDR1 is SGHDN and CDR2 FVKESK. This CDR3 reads CASSQPGRRVEQFF. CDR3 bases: TGTGCCAGCAGCCAGCCCGGGAGGCGGGTTGAGCAGTTCTTC.

This CDR3 is CATSTPGTRPYNEQFF. CDR3 nucleotide sequence: TGTGCCACCTCCACTCCCGGGACTAGACCATACAATGAGCAGTTCTTC. The rearrangement uses TRBV27 and TRBJ2-1; 8 bases agree with TRBD2. The ends lost 10 bases at V and 4 bases at J; junction bases unmatched: 15. This CDR3 has 16 residues. Germline CDR1 MNHEY, CDR2 SMNVEV (reference sequence).

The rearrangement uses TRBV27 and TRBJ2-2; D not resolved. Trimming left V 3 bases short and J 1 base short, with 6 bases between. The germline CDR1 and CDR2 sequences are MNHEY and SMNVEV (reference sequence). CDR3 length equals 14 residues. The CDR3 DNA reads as TGTGCCAGCAGTTTTGGCAGGAACACCGGGGAGCTGTTTTTT. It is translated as CASSFGRNTGELFF.

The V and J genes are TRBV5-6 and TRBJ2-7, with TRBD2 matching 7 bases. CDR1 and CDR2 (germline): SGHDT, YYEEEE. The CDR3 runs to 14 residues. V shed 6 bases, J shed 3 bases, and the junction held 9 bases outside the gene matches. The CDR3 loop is CASTPAGRDYEQYF. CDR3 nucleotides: TGTGCCAGCACCCCAGCGGGGAGAGACTACGAGCAGTACTTC.